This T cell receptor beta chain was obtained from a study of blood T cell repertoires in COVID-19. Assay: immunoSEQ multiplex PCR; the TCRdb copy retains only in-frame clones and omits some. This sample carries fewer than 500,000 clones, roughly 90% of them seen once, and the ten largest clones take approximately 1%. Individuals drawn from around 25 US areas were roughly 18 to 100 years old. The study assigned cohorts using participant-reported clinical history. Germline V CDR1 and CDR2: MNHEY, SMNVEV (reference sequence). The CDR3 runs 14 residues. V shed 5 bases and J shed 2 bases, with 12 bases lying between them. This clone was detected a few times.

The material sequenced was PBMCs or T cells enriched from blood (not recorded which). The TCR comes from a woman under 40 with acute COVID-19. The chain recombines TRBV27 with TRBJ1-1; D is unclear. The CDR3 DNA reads TGTGCCAGCAGTACCGGGTTGGATAACACTGAAGCTTTCTTT. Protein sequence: CASSTGLDNTEAFF.